The clone carrying this T cell receptor (beta chain) was found many times. Its target is not known. This record comes from a study of CD8 T cells in ankylosing spondylitis. General study results and limits: Among TCR beta sequences, a motif of several highly homologous variants appeared characteristic of ankylosing spondylitis blood. Earlier authors reported some of these motif variants in reactive arthritis synovial fluid and blood.

TCRdb re-derived calls from the 5' RACE reads in MiXCR, one entry per CDR3 protein. The data contain 250,000 or so distinct CDR3 sequences, more than 20% of them singletons. The material sequenced was blood, either unsorted or a sorted T cell fraction (not recorded which). The source of this sequence is a male donor with ankylosing spondylitis or in good health (not recorded which).

In DNA form, the CDR3 reads TGCGCCAGCAGCCAAGTAGAAAGGGAGGAGACCCAGTACTTC. This encodes CASSQVEREETQYF. The chain links TRBV4-1 to TRBJ2-5; D might be TRBD2 (5 bases). The CDR3 consists of 14 residues. CDR1 is MGHRA and CDR2 is YSYEKL in the germline V gene. V gave up 1 base and J gave up 5 bases, with 11 bases separating them.